A single sample is the source of the 16 T cell receptor beta chains below, sequenced in a study of T cell repertoires in cytomegalovirus infection. TCRdb passed the reads through MiXCR, listing each CDR3 protein once. The sample lists under 150,000 distinct CDR3 sequences; 30% were seen once. Antigens of these TCRs are unknown. Sequences were derived from CD8+ T cells from cultured PBMCs, sampled from culture after CMV antigen stimulation. Receptors originate from a human donor in good health (CMV status not recorded). Some clones in this sample may be carry-over from other donors' samples.

This clonotype was seen ten or more times. V is TRBV25-1 and J is TRBJ2-4; unclear D gene. The CDR3 spans 13 residues. Looked up from germline, CDR1 is MGHDK and CDR2 is SYGVNS. The V and J ends lost 3 bases and 7 bases respectively, with 10 bases between them. CDR3 DNA: TGTGCCAGCAGTGACATAGGGAAGAACATTCAGTACTTC. Its protein product is CASSDIGKNIQYF.

As DNA, the CDR3 is TGTGCCAGCACCCAATCCCGGACAGGGGGAGACATTCAGTACTTC. Its translation: CASTQSRTGGDIQYF. This chain uses TRBV7-9 with TRBJ2-4, with 10 bases that match TRBD1. V shed 7 bases and J 8 bases; nucleotides not matched to a gene: 11. CDR1 SEHNR and CDR2 FQNEAQ come from the germline V gene (reference sequence). CDR3 size: 15 residues.

The V gene is TRBV19, the J gene TRBJ2-3; 9 bases match TRBD2. Germline V CDR1 and CDR2: LNHDA, SQIVND (reference sequence). The CDR3 extends over 15 amino acids. V gave up 5 bases and J gave up 2 bases; unmatched junction bases: 5. The CDR3 DNA sequence: TGTGCCAGTAGTCGACTAGCGGTTAACACAGATACGCAGTATTTT. Translated, it gives CASSRLAVNTDTQYF. Full variable domain (remainder filled in from reference TRBV19 and TRBJ2-3): DGGITQSPKYLFRKEGQNVTLSCEQNLNHDAMYWYRQDPGQGLRLIYYSQIVNDFQKGDIAEGYSVSREKKESFPLTVTSAQKNPTAFYLCASSRLAVNTDTQYFGPGTRLTVL.

This clonotype was seen only a few times. The chain couples TRBV6-2 or TRBV6-3 to TRBJ2-2; 10 bases line up with TRBD2. The CDR3 runs 17 residues. Unmatched junction bases numbered 3, after V lost 2 bases and J lost 0 bases. The germline V gene encodes CDR1 MNHEY and CDR2 SVGEGT. The CDR3 loop is CASSYGLAAANTGELFF. The CDR3 coding sequence is TGTGCCAGCAGTTACGGACTAGCGGCCGCGAACACCGGGGAGCTGTTTTTT.

The CDR3 spells CASTRTGTSYNEQFF. CDR3 nucleotide sequence: TGCGCCAGCACCCGGACAGGGACCTCCTACAATGAGCAGTTCTTC. The chain uses TRBV4-1 and TRBJ2-1; 8 bases agree with TRBD1. J gave up 0 bases and V 7 bases, and 5 bases lay outside the gene matches. The CDR3 contains 15 residues. From germline, CDR1 is MGHRA and CDR2 YSYEKL.

This clonotype was detected only a few times. The rearrangement links TRBV11-2 to TRBJ2-3; TRBD2 matches at 11 bases. CDR1 and CDR2 from the germline V gene are SGHAT and FQNNGV. The CDR3 extends over 19 amino acids. Trimming removed 5 bases from V and 2 bases from J; junction bases left unmatched: 15. CDR3 coding DNA: TGTGCCAGCAGCCCGACTTTAGCGGGGGGGCATCGGGACACAGATACGCAGTATTTT. This codes for CASSPTLAGGHRDTDTQYF.

The sample holds a few counts of this clonotype. The rearrangement uses TRBV7-9 and TRBJ1-1, with D unclear. The V end was cut by 7 bases, the J end by 1 base, with 19 bases between. Per the germline V gene, CDR1 is SEHNR and CDR2 is FQNEAQ (reference sequence). This CDR3 is built from 16 residues. The CDR3 protein is CASTSERNPQNTEAFF. Written as DNA, the CDR3 is TGTGCCAGCACATCCGAGAGGAATCCCCAGAACACTGAAGCTTTCTTT.

In its sample, this clonotype was seen a few times. The chain recombines TRBV4-1 with TRBJ1-1, with TRBD1 identical over 7 bases. The CDR3 length is 13 residues. V was pared by 3 bases and J by 5 bases, with 3 bases of the junction left unmatched. The germline CDR1 and CDR2 sequences are MGHRA and YSYEKL. The DNA for the CDR3 is TGCGCCAGCAGCCAGGACAGGTGGACTGAAGCTTTCTTT. Translation gives CASSQDRWTEAFF.

There are many counts of this clonotype. The V and J genes are TRBV7-9 and TRBJ1-6, with 10 bases aligning to TRBD1. CDR1 is SEHNR, CDR2 FQNEAQ, per germline (reference sequence). CDR3 length: 14 residues. J gave up 9 bases and V 6 bases, and 5 bases lay outside the gene matches. CDR3: CASRFDRGPSPLHF. The CDR3 DNA reads as TGTGCCAGCAGATTCGACAGGGGGCCTTCACCCCTCCACTTT. The variable domain in full, completed from reference TRBV7-9 and TRBJ1-6, reads DTGVSQNPRHKITKRGQNVTFRCDPISEHNRLYWYRQTLGQGPEFLTYFQNEAQLEKSRLLSDRFSAERPKGSFSTLEIQRTEQGDSAMYLCASRFDRGPSPLHFGNGTRLTVT.

The CDR3 region has the DNA TGTGCCAGCAGTTTCGGGGGGGAAAATGAGCAGTTCTTC. It translates to CASSFGGENEQFF. The J gene is TRBJ2-1, the V gene TRBV12-3 or TRBV12-4, with 8 positions matching TRBD2. Losses at the gene ends were 3 bases for V and 7 bases for J; bases not matched to a gene: 2. This CDR3 region has 13 residues.

The chain uses TRBV12-3 or TRBV12-4 and TRBJ2-3; 11 bases are shared with TRBD2. The CDR3 has 15 amino acids. V lost 3 bases to trimming and J lost 6 bases; unmatched junction nucleotides: 5. The DNA of the CDR3 is TGTGCCAGCAGTTTTTTAACTAGCGGGGGTGATACGCAGTATTTT. It specifies CASSFLTSGGDTQYF.

The gene calls are TRBV6-5 and TRBJ1-1; D is uncertain. CDR1 is MNHEY and CDR2 is SVGAGI in the germline V gene. Trimming removed 2 bases from V and 4 bases from J, with 11 bases in between. The CDR3 has 14 amino acids. The CDR3 is CASSYETYGTEAFF. In DNA form, the CDR3 reads TGTGCCAGCAGTTACGAGACTTATGGCACTGAAGCTTTCTTT.

This chain joins TRBV6-2 or TRBV6-3 and TRBJ2-7; D is tentatively TRBD1 or TRBD2 (5 bases each). Trimming left V 4 bases short and J 0 bases short, with 10 bases between. Germline V lookup: CDR1 MNHEY, CDR2 SVGEGT. The CDR3 spans 14 residues. In DNA form, the CDR3 reads TGTGCCAGCAGTTGGGGGACCAGCTCCTACGAGCAGTACTTC. This gives the protein CASSWGTSSYEQYF.

The chain combines TRBV18 with TRBJ2-7, with a possible D match to TRBD1 (6 bases). Trimming left V 2 bases short and J 3 bases short, with 14 bases between. This CDR3 spans 15 amino acids. Germline CDR1 is KGHSH and CDR2 is LQKENI. CDR3 protein: CASSPRGSRIYEQYF. For the CDR3, the DNA is TGTGCCAGCTCACCAAGGGGGTCCAGAATCTACGAGCAGTACTTC. Looking up the rest from reference TRBV18 and TRBJ2-7 gives the full variable domain: NAGVMQNPRHLVRRRGQEARLRCSPMKGHSHVYWYRQLPEEGLKFMVYLQKENIIDESGMPKERFSAEFPKEGPSILRIQQVVRGDSAAYFCASSPRGSRIYEQYFGPGTRLTVT.

The chain links TRBV20-1 to TRBJ1-1; possibly TRBD1 for D (6 bases). The CDR3 extends over 13 amino acids. The V and J ends lost 3 bases and 4 bases respectively, with 12 bases between them. Germline-derived CDR1 and CDR2 are DFQATT and SNEGSKA (reference sequence). The CDR3 loop is CSASAGGGTEAFF. As DNA, the CDR3 is TGCAGTGCTAGTGCGGGGGGCGGCACTGAAGCTTTCTTT.

This clonotype was counted many times. V usage is TRBV11-2 and J usage is TRBJ1-1; maybe TRBD1 (5 bases). The CDR3 spans 13 residues. Trimming removed 4 bases at V and 6 bases at J, with 12 bases between. The V gene's germline CDR1 is SGHAT and CDR2 FQNNGV. This CDR3 is CASSSRWGAEAFF. CDR3 DNA: TGTGCCAGCAGCTCGCGGTGGGGGGCTGAAGCTTTCTTT.